This T cell receptor (beta chain) is drawn from a study of blood T cell repertoires in COVID-19. Assignment of participants to cohorts was predicated upon participant-reported clinical history. The protocol was immunoSEQ multiplex PCR, while the TCRdb copy is restricted to in-frame clones and leaves out a portion. The table lists a few hundred thousand clones, about 86% of them singletons. Trimming took 3 bases from V and 6 from J; bases not matched to a gene: 7. CDR1 is SGHDT, CDR2 YYEEEE, per germline. There are 15 residues in the CDR3. The sequenced sample consisted of PBMCs or T cells enriched from blood (not recorded which). The clonotype comes from a woman aged 40 to 55 with acute COVID-19. The chain combines TRBV5-6 with TRBJ2-1, with 9 bases that match TRBD1. The CDR3 nucleotides are TGTGCCAGCAGCTCGGACAGGGGTCTCACCAATGAGCAGTTCTTC. Protein product: CASSSDRGLTNEQFF.